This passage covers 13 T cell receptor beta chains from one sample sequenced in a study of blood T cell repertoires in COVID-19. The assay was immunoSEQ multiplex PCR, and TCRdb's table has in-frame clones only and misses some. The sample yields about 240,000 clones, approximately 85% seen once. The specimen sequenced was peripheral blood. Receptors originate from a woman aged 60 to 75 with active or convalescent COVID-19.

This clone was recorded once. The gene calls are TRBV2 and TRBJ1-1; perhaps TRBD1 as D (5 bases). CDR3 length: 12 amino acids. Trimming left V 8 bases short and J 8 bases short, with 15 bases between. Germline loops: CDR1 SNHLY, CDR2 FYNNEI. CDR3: CASREDIGEAFF. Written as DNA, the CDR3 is TGTGCCAGCCGAGAGGACATTGGGGAAGCTTTCTTT.

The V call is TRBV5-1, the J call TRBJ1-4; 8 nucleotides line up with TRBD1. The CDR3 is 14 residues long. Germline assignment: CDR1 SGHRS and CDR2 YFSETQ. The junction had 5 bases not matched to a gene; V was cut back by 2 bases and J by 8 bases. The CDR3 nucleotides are TGCGCCAGCAGCTTAGGACAGGGTGGCGAAAAACTGTTTTTT. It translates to CASSLGQGGEKLFF.

CDR3 protein: CATRTGGTDTQYF. CDR3 nucleotide sequence: TGTGCCACTAGGACAGGGGGAACAGATACGCAGTATTTT. This sequence joins TRBV10-3 and TRBJ2-3, with 10 bases aligning to TRBD1. J lost 3 bases, V lost 10 bases, and 4 bases had no gene match. The CDR3 sequence is 13 residues long. Germline assignment: CDR1 ENHRY and CDR2 SYGVKD.

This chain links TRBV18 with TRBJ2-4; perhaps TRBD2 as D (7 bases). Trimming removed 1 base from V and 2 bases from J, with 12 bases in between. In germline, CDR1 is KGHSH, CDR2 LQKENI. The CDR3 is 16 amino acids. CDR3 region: CASSPREGESKNIQYF. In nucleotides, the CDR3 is TGTGCCAGCTCACCACGGGAGGGGGAGTCCAAAAACATTCAGTACTTC.

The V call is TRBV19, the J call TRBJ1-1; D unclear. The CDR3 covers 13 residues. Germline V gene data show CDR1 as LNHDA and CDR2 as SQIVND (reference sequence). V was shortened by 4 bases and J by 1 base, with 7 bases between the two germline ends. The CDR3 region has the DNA TGTGCCAGTAGTACTACAGCGAACACTGAAGCTTTCTTT. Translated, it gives CASSTTANTEAFF.

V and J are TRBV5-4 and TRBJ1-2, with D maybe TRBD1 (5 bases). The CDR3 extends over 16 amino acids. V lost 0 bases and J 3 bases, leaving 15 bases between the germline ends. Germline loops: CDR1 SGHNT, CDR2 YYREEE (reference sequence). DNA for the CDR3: TGTGCCAGCAGCTTGGGCCCCAGGGTGAAAGACTATGGCTACACCTTC. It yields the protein CASSLGPRVKDYGYTF.

The CDR3 sequence is CASSQDVIQGVRSNQPQHF. CDR3 sequence (DNA): TGTGCCAGCAGCCAAGATGTCATTCAGGGGGTGCGTAGCAATCAGCCCCAGCATTTT. The V call is TRBV4-2, the J call TRBJ1-5; 7 positions agree with TRBD1. Trimming at V came to 0 bases and at J to 0 bases, leaving 11 bases not matched to a gene. Germline V lookup: CDR1 LGHNA, CDR2 YNFKEQ. There are 19 residues in the CDR3.

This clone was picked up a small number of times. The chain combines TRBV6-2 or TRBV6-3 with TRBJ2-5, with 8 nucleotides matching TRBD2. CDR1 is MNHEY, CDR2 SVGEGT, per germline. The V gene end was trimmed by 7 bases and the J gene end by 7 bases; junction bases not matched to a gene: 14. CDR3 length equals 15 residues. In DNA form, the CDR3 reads TGTGCCAGCACCCCCCCAGGACTAGCAAAAGGGACCCAGTACTTC. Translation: CASTPPGLAKGTQYF.

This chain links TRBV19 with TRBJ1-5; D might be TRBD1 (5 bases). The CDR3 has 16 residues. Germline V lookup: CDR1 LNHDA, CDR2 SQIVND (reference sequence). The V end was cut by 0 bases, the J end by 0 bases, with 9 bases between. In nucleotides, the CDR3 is TGTGCCAGTAGTATAGAGGGGCTTTATAGCAATCAGCCCCAGCATTTT. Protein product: CASSIEGLYSNQPQHF.

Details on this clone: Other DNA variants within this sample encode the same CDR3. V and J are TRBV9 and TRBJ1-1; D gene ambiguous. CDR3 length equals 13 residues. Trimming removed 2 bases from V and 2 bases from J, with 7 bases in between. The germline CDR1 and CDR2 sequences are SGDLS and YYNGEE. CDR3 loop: CASSVAGNTEAFF. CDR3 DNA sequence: TGTGCCAGCAGCGTCGCGGGCAACACTGAAGCTTTCTTT.

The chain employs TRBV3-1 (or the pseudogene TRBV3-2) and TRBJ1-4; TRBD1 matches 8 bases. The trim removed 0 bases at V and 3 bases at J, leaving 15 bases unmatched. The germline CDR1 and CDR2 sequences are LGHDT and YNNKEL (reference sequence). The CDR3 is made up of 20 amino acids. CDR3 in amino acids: CASSQDGRTGKYGANEKLFF. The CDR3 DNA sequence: TGTGCCAGCAGCCAAGATGGAAGGACAGGGAAGTATGGTGCTAATGAAAAACTGTTTTTT.

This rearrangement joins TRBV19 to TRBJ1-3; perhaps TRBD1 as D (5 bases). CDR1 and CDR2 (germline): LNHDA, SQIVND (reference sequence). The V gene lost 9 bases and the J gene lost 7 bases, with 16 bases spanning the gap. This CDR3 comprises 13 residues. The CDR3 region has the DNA TGTGCCAGCACCTGGGGCGTGGGGAACACCATATATTTT. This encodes CASTWGVGNTIYF.

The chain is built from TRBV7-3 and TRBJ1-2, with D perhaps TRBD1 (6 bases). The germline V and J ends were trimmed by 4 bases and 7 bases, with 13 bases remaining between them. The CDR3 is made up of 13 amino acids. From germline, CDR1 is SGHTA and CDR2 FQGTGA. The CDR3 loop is CASSSPGEGGYTF. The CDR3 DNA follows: TGTGCCAGCAGCTCCCCAGGGGAGGGTGGCTACACCTTC.